What follows are 13 T cell receptor beta chains derived from one specimen sequenced in a study of human T cells and chemical hapten exposure. The sample's time point: patch test 2, 6 weeks after DPC sensitization. Treatment meaning: therapeutic diphenylcyclopropenone sensitization with weekly scalp DPC. A single record per CDR3 protein comes from TCRdb applying MiXCR to the RACE reads. The sample consists of about 82,000 distinct CDR3 sequences, about 6.3% of them appearing once. The sequencing used whole blood, collected in connection with sensitization to the hapten diphenylcyclopropenone (DPC). The origin of the receptors is a woman younger than 45 with alopecia areata. Some clones in this sample may be carry-over from other donors' samples.

The chain links TRBV2 to TRBJ1-5, with D possibly matching TRBD1 (5 bases). Germline loops: CDR1 SNHLY, CDR2 FYNNEI. This CDR3 comprises 19 residues. Trimming shortened V by 0 bases and J by 0 bases, and 18 bases separated the two germline ends. Here the CDR3 DNA reads TGTGCCAGCAGTGAAGCGCTTCAGGAGGGGAATTATAGCAATCAGCCCCAGCATTTT. This translates into CASSEALQEGNYSNQPQHF.

This rearrangement joins TRBV30 to TRBJ1-1; no reliable D call. V was shortened by 0 bases and J by 4 bases, with 9 bases between the two germline ends. CDR1 and CDR2 (germline): GTSNPN, SVGIG (reference sequence). This CDR3 spans 13 amino acids. The CDR3 nucleotides read TGTGCCTGGAGTGTAGGTGGAGGCACTGAAGCTTTCTTT. It specifies CAWSVGGGTEAFF.

This clonotype was observed a few times. CDR3 nucleotides: TGTGCCAGCAGTTTGAGTGTCGGGGGAAATCAGCCCCAGCATTTT. Its translation: CASSLSVGGNQPQHF. The chain joins TRBV27 to TRBJ1-5, with a tentative D call TRBD1 (5 bases). The CDR3 has 15 residues. CDR1 is MNHEY, CDR2 SMNVEV, per germline (reference sequence). The ends were cut back, 3 bases at V and 4 bases at J, with 13 bases in the middle.

At least ten counts were recorded for this clonotype. V gene TRBV2 combines with J gene TRBJ1-2; TRBD1 might be the D (6 bases). The CDR3 is 13 amino acids. Germline CDR1 reads SNHLY; CDR2 reads FYNNEI. Trimming pared 2 bases from V and 4 bases from J, leaving 8 bases between. The CDR3 bases are TGTGCCAGCAGTGAATGGGGGGCCTATGGCTACACCTTC. Translated: CASSEWGAYGYTF.

This clonotype was seen repeatedly, ten times or more. The chain links TRBV28 to TRBJ1-5; possible D gene TRBD1, 5 bases. Looked up from germline, CDR1 is MDHEN and CDR2 is SYDVKM. V dropped 6 bases and J dropped 0 bases, with 12 bases sitting between them. The CDR3 runs 15 residues. The CDR3 spells CASRSGGYSNQPQHF. As DNA, the CDR3 is TGTGCCAGCAGATCGGGGGGGTATAGCAATCAGCCCCAGCATTTT. Drawing the rest from reference TRBV28 and TRBJ1-5, the complete variable domain is DVKVTQSSRYLVKRTGEKVFLECVQDMDHENMFWYRQDPGLGLRLIYFSYDVKMKEKGDIPEGYSVSREKKERFSLILESASTNQTSMYLCASRSGGYSNQPQHFGDGTRLSIL.

This clonotype was found many times. The V and J genes are TRBV12-3 or TRBV12-4 and TRBJ1-3; D unclear. With 3 bases removed from V and 0 bases from J, the gap between germline ends came to 12 bases. This CDR3 is built from 16 residues. CDR3 sequence reads: CASSFSGGSSGNTIYF. The CDR3 coding sequence is TGTGCCAGCAGTTTTTCAGGAGGCTCCTCTGGAAACACCATATATTTT.

This clonotype was picked up many times. CDR3: CASSILAGVTMEQFF. CDR3 DNA: TGTGCCAGCAGCATACTAGCGGGGGTTACAATGGAGCAGTTCTTC. V and J are TRBV7-2 and TRBJ2-1, with TRBD2 matching 11 bases. This CDR3 region has 15 residues. Trimming took 5 bases from V and 10 from J; bases not matched to a gene: 10. Germline CDR1 and CDR2: SGHTA and FQGNSA.

This clonotype was seen at least ten times. The chain combines TRBV29-1 with TRBJ2-5, with 7 bases identical to TRBD1. There are 13 residues in the CDR3. In germline, CDR1 is SQVTM, CDR2 ANQGSEA. Trimming at V came to 4 bases and at J to 1 base, leaving 3 bases not matched to a gene. For the CDR3, the DNA is TGCAGCGTTGCTACAGGGGTCCAAGAGACCCAGTACTTC. It translates to CSVATGVQETQYF.

V is TRBV12-3 or TRBV12-4 and J is TRBJ2-5; unclear D gene. Trimming shortened V by 2 bases and J by 2 bases, and 6 bases separated the two germline ends. This CDR3 is built from 13 residues. The CDR3 bases are TGTGCCAGCAGTTTAAACAGACAAGAGACCCAGTACTTC. Encoded protein: CASSLNRQETQYF.

In this sample, this clonotype turned up a few times. The chain recombines TRBV9 with TRBJ2-2; 8 positions agree with TRBD2. The CDR3 has 17 amino acids. Germline CDR1 reads SGDLS; CDR2 reads YYNGEE. Trimming at V came to 1 base and at J to 0 bases, leaving 5 bases not matched to a gene. The chain's CDR3 is CASSVSAGGANTGELFF. The CDR3 nucleotides are TGTGCCAGCAGCGTATCTGCGGGGGGAGCGAACACCGGGGAGCTGTTTTTT. Together with reference TRBV9 and TRBJ2-2, the CDR3 gives the full variable domain: DSGVTQTPKHLITATGQRVTLRCSPRSGDLSVYWYQQSLDQGLQFLIQYYNGEERAKGNILERFSAQQFPDLHSELNLSSLELGDSALYFCASSVSAGGANTGELFFGEGSRLTVL.

This clonotype was found many times. The gene calls are TRBV6-5 and TRBJ2-3; 9 bases fit TRBD2. This CDR3 is built from 14 residues. Germline V lookup: CDR1 MNHEY, CDR2 SVGAGI. The V segment lost 4 bases and the J segment 4 bases; nucleotides outside the gene matches: 3. The CDR3 loop is CASSLRLAADTQYF. Here the CDR3 DNA reads TGTGCCAGCAGTTTAAGACTAGCGGCAGATACGCAGTATTTT.

The V and J genes are TRBV6-5 and TRBJ2-7, with D perhaps TRBD1 (6 bases). The CDR3 covers 14 residues. The V gene's germline CDR1 is MNHEY and CDR2 SVGAGI. Trimming took 5 bases from V and 0 from J, leaving 11 bases between them. In nucleotides, the CDR3 is TGTGCCAGCAGTCGCACAGGGTCCTCCTACGAGCAGTACTTC. Protein: CASSRTGSSYEQYF.

This clonotype was picked up many times. The chain links TRBV28 to TRBJ1-5; D ambiguous. V gave up 10 bases and J gave up 5 bases, with 6 bases separating them. The CDR3 is made up of 10 amino acids. Germline loops: CDR1 MDHEN, CDR2 SYDVKM. The chain's CDR3 is CATPDQPQHF. DNA of the CDR3: TGTGCCACTCCCGATCAGCCCCAGCATTTT.